This is a list of T cell receptor beta chains from one sample in a study of blood T cells in healthy people across ages. From the 5' RACE reads, TCRdb called clonotypes with MiXCR, one entry per CDR3 protein. Of hundreds of thousands of distinct CDR3 sequences in the sample, around 48% were seen once. Sample: blood. These receptors came from a man in his thirties or forties in good health. CDR3s include the opening cysteine and the closing phenylalanine or tryptophan. A D gene is named only where the DNA matches it firmly. Only part of the rows carry a size: once, few, many, or a class if the clone is expanded.

.	.	TRBV13	TRBJ2-1	TGTGCCAGCAGCTTGAAGGGGGAGAACCCCTACAATGAGCAGTTCTTC	CASSLKGENPYNEQFF
many	.	TRBV4-3	TRBJ2-1	TGCGCCAGCAGCCAAGAGGGGACTGAATACAATGAGCAGTTCTTC	CASSQEGTEYNEQFF
few	TRBD1	TRBV6-6	TRBJ1-6	TGTGCCAGCAGTGGAGACAGGGACAATTCACCCCTCCACTTT	CASSGDRDNSPLHF
few	.	TRBV15	TRBJ2-4	TGTGCCACCAGACGACAGGGAGGTGGACCCAAAAACATTCAGTACTTC	CATRRQGGGPKNIQYF
.	TRBD1	TRBV27	TRBJ2-2	TGTGTCAGCAGCCCAGGGGGCGGGGAGCTGTTTTTT	CVSSPGGGELFF
few	.	TRBV24-1	TRBJ1-1	TGTGCCACCACGGGGGGGAACACTGAAGCTTTCTTT	CATTGGNTEAFF
.	.	TRBV28	TRBJ2-5	TGTGCCACCTCGACAGGAATTTTGGAGACCCAGTACTTC	CATSTGILETQYF
.	.	TRBV7-9	TRBJ2-3	TGTGCCAGCAGCTTACCAACAGGAGGTCACACAGATACGCAGTATTTT	CASSLPTGGHTDTQYF
few	TRBD1	TRBV5-1	TRBJ1-2	TGCGCCAGCAGCTTGGGACAGGGGGAACTCGCTAACTATGGCTACACCTTC	CASSLGQGELANYGYTF
.	.	TRBV28	TRBJ1-6	TGTGCCAGCAGTTTTCTCGCAACACCGGGGGGTTATAATTCACCCCTCCACTTT	CASSFLATPGGYNSPLHF
.	.	TRBV2	TRBJ2-3	TGTGCCAGCAGTGCTCCGTTGGGGTCTAGCACAGATACGCAGTATTTT	CASSAPLGSSTDTQYF
few	.	TRBV10-3	TRBJ1-4	TGTGCCATCAGTGGAGACGAACACGAAAAACTGTTTTTT	CAISGDEHEKLFF
.	.	TRBV6-1	TRBJ2-4	TGTGCCAGCAGTGAAGCGGTGTGGGAGCTAGCCAAAAACATTCAGTACTTC	CASSEAVWELAKNIQYF
.	TRBD2	TRBV3-1	TRBJ2-3	TGTGCCAGCAGCCAAGATGGGGTCCGGACTAGCCTTAGCACAGATACGCAGTATTTT	CASSQDGVRTSLSTDTQYF
.	.	TRBV12-3/TRBV12-4	TRBJ2-1	TGTGCCAGCAGTCCCGTGGGGGCCTACAATGAGCAGTTCTTC	CASSPVGAYNEQFF
.	.	TRBV3-1	TRBJ2-6	TGTGCCAGCAGCCAAGAAATACAGCGCTCTGGGGCCAACGTCCTGACTTTC	CASSQEIQRSGANVLTF
.	TRBD1	TRBV5-1	TRBJ1-2	TGCGCCAGCAGCTTAATGCAGGGGGCCAACTATGGCTACACCTTC	CASSLMQGANYGYTF
.	TRBD1	TRBV5-6	TRBJ2-7	TGTGCCAGCAGCGCGGGACAGGGGTCCTCCTACGAGCAGTACTTC	CASSAGQGSSYEQYF
.	.	TRBV3-1	TRBJ2-7	TGTGCCAGCAGCCAAGACGGGAAAGACTCCTTTTACGAGCAGTACTTC	CASSQDGKDSFYEQYF
.	TRBD2	TRBV4-1	TRBJ2-2	TGCGCCAGCGTTAGCGGGACCGGGGAGCTGTTTTTT	CASVSGTGELFF
.	.	TRBV2	TRBJ2-3	TGTGCCAGCAGGCAAACTAAAGATACGCAGTATTTT	CASRQTKDTQYF
.	.	TRBV28	TRBJ2-1	TGTGCCAGCAGTTTCCGGGGGTCGGACAATGAGCAGTTCTTC	CASSFRGSDNEQFF
.	.	TRBV29-1	TRBJ1-1	TGCAGCGTTGAGGAGGGGAGGCCTGAAGCTTTCTTT	CSVEEGRPEAFF
few	.	TRBV12-3/TRBV12-4	TRBJ2-5	TGTGCCAGCAGTTTAGCTCAGCCCAGGGCGGGCGAGACCCAGTACTTC	CASSLAQPRAGETQYF
few	.	TRBV27	TRBJ2-1	TGTGCCACTCAGTTCGGACAGAGGGTCAATGAGCAGTTCTTC	CATQFGQRVNEQFF
.	TRBD2	TRBV4-2	TRBJ2-1	TGTGCCAGCAGCCAAGACGGGACTACCACCTACAATGAGCAGTTCTTC	CASSQDGTTTYNEQFF
.	.	TRBV20-1	TRBJ1-1	TGCAGTGCTAGAGGTCCCAGGTTAAACACTGAAGCTTTCTTT	CSARGPRLNTEAFF
few	TRBD1	TRBV7-9	TRBJ1-4	TGTGCCAGCAGCCCCCGGGACAGCTCTTTGGGGAATGAAAAACTGTTTTTT	CASSPRDSSLGNEKLFF
.	.	TRBV3-1	TRBJ2-1	TGTGCCAGCAGCCGTCGACCCGCGAGCTCCTACAATGAGCAGTTCTTC	CASSRRPASSYNEQFF
.	.	TRBV27	TRBJ1-3	TGTGCCAGCAGTTTAGAGGCGTCTGGAAACACCATATATTTT	CASSLEASGNTIYF
.	.	TRBV7-2	TRBJ1-4	TGTGCCAGCAGAATGGACGCGGGAGATAATGAAAAACTGTTTTTT	CASRMDAGDNEKLFF
.	TRBD1	TRBV5-5	TRBJ1-2	TGTGCCAGCAGCGGCGGGACAGGTGGCGGCTACACCTTC	CASSGGTGGGYTF
.	TRBD1	TRBV19	TRBJ2-5	TGTGCCAGTAGTATAGATCACGCACAGGGGTCAGAGACCCAGTACTTC	CASSIDHAQGSETQYF
.	.	TRBV15	TRBJ1-2	TGTGCCACCAGCAGAGATACGGGGCACCCCTATGGCTACACCTTC	CATSRDTGHPYGYTF
many	TRBD1	TRBV5-1	TRBJ2-3	TGCGCCAGCAGCTTAAATACCGGACAGGGGGCTGCAGATACGCAGTATTTT	CASSLNTGQGAADTQYF
.	TRBD2	TRBV28	TRBJ2-1	TGTGCCAGCAGCCCTAGCGGGGGGCACTACAATGAGCAGTTCTTC	CASSPSGGHYNEQFF
.	.	TRBV6-1	TRBJ1-1	TGTGCCAGCATGCGCCCAGGTTCGAACACTGAAGCTTTCTTT	CASMRPGSNTEAFF
.	.	TRBV7-8	TRBJ2-2	TGTGCCAGCAGCTTAAATCCCGTGAACACCGGGGAGCTGTTTTTT	CASSLNPVNTGELFF
.	.	TRBV6-5	TRBJ1-2	TGTGCCAGCAGCCGCGGGCCTAGCGCTTATGGCTACACCTTC	CASSRGPSAYGYTF
many	TRBD1	TRBV10-2	TRBJ1-2	TGCGCCAGCAGCGCGACAGGGCCCGACTATGGCTACACCTTC	CASSATGPDYGYTF
few	.	TRBV6-4	TRBJ2-3	TGTGCCAGCAGTGACGGGTCGGTTAAAGATACGCAGTATTTT	CASSDGSVKDTQYF
few	.	TRBV6-5	TRBJ2-7	TGTGCCAGCAGCCGCAAAGGGGCCGTCGAGCAGTACTTC	CASSRKGAVEQYF
few	TRBD2	TRBV29-1	TRBJ2-5	TGCAGCGTTGAGCGGGGGGCAGCAGAGCAGTACTTC	CSVERGAAEQYF
once	.	TRBV7-6	TRBJ2-7	TGTGCCAGCAGCTACAACCAGGACTACGAGCAGTACTTC	CASSYNQDYEQYF
few	.	TRBV18	TRBJ2-5	TGTGCCAGCTCACCGAACTGGGGGTACCAAGAGACCCAGTACTTC	CASSPNWGYQETQYF
.	.	TRBV29-1	TRBJ1-4	TGCAGCGGCCGCCGGGACAAAGGAAAACTGTTTTTT	CSGRRDKGKLFF
few	.	TRBV6-5	TRBJ1-2	TGTGCCAGCCAAGCAACGATCCAAGGAGGCTACACCTTC	CASQATIQGGYTF
.	.	TRBV28	TRBJ2-7	TGTGCCAGCACTCCCCCAGGGATAGGCTCCTACGAGCAGTACTTC	CASTPPGIGSYEQYF
.	TRBD2	TRBV28	TRBJ2-1	TGTGCCAGCAGTTTTCGGGGGGGCCTGGTCAATGAGCAGTTCTTC	CASSFRGGLVNEQFF